The 30 T cell receptor beta chains in this list originate from one sample, sequenced in a study of cytomegalovirus exposure and HLA in healthy donors. Sequencing used immunoSEQ multiplex PCR; TCRdb keeps in-frame clones, though not all of them. Of 200,000 to 250,000 clones in the sample, approximately 87% are singletons; the top ten hold around 5.5%. Sequencing was performed on PBMCs. The origin of the receptors is a woman between 18 and 29 years old in good health and CMV-seronegative.

For this clone: Within the sample, other DNA sequences also encode this same CDR3. The chain links TRBV7-9 to TRBJ2-1, with 9 positions matching TRBD1. The ends lost 5 bases at V and 5 bases at J; junction bases unmatched: 7. From germline, CDR1 is SEHNR and CDR2 FQNEAQ (reference sequence). The CDR3 covers 15 residues. This CDR3 is CASSPPGTGNNEQFF. CDR3 nucleotides: TGTGCCAGCAGCCCACCCGGGACAGGGAACAATGAGCAGTTCTTC.

The rearrangement uses TRBV28 and TRBJ1-1; D gene unclear. The CDR3 consists of 16 residues. Trimming left V 4 bases short and J 1 base short, with 16 bases between. CDR1 is MDHEN and CDR2 is SYDVKM in the germline V gene. The CDR3 loop is CASSSVEVGWNTEAFF. As DNA, the CDR3 is TGTGCCAGCAGTTCGGTAGAGGTGGGGTGGAACACTGAAGCTTTCTTT.

The rearrangement joins TRBV6-5 to TRBJ2-7, with a possible D match to TRBD1 (6 bases). The length of the CDR3 is 12 residues. The germline V gene has CDR1 MNHEY and CDR2 SVGAGI. V was trimmed by 6 bases and J by 2 bases, leaving 8 bases between them. The CDR3 protein is CASSRTAYEQYF. Written as DNA, the CDR3 is TGTGCCAGCAGCCGGACAGCCTACGAGCAGTACTTC.

The gene calls are TRBV2 and TRBJ1-5; D is unclear. Trimming pared 4 bases from V and 11 bases from J, leaving 15 bases between. The germline V gene encodes CDR1 SNHLY and CDR2 FYNNEI. This CDR3 is built from 13 residues. CDR3: CASSAQSSGSQHF. CDR3 sequence (DNA): TGTGCCAGCAGTGCCCAATCTTCAGGATCCCAGCATTTT.

The chain joins TRBV13 to TRBJ1-1; possibly TRBD1 for D (5 bases). Trimming removed 4 bases at V and 4 bases at J, with 13 bases between. This CDR3 is 14 amino acids long. Germline lookup yields CDR1 PRHDT and CDR2 FYEKMQ (reference sequence). CDR3 region: CASSSGYEGTEAFF. CDR3 nucleotide sequence: TGTGCCAGCAGCTCAGGGTATGAAGGCACTGAAGCTTTCTTT.

The chain employs TRBV28 and TRBJ1-5, with D unclear. Germline V gene lookup returns CDR1 MDHEN and CDR2 SYDVKM. V was shortened by 7 bases and J by 6 bases, with 16 bases between the two germline ends. The CDR3 length is 14 residues. CDR3 sequence reads: CASITGQWSQPQHF. The CDR3 coding sequence is TGTGCCAGCATTACTGGGCAGTGGAGTCAGCCCCAGCATTTT.

This chain joins TRBV30 and TRBJ1-1, with D possibly being TRBD1 (5 bases). Trimming stripped 0 bases from V and 5 bases from J, with 10 bases between. This CDR3 is built from 13 residues. In germline, CDR1 is GTSNPN, CDR2 SVGIG (reference sequence). The CDR3 sequence: CAWSVRARTEAFF. The DNA of the CDR3 is TGTGCCTGGAGTGTCAGGGCGCGTACTGAAGCTTTCTTT.

The rearrangement uses TRBV10-2 and TRBJ1-1; TRBD1 agrees at 12 bases. Germline V gene sequence: CDR1 WSHSY, CDR2 SAAADI. CDR3 length equals 15 residues. Trimming took 8 bases from V and 4 from J; bases not matched to a gene: 8. This CDR3 reads CASGDRGLRRTEAFF. The CDR3 DNA is TGCGCCAGCGGGGACAGGGGGCTAAGGCGCACTGAAGCTTTCTTT.

This CDR3 reads CASSSDLAGAYNEQFF. The CDR3 DNA follows: TGCGCCAGCAGTTCTGACCTAGCCGGGGCTTACAATGAGCAGTTCTTC. This chain uses TRBV5-1 with TRBJ2-1; D assignment may be TRBD1 or TRBD2 (5 bases each). Germline V gene lookup returns CDR1 SGHRS and CDR2 YFSETQ. The CDR3 spans 16 residues. V lost 5 bases, J lost 4 bases, and 19 bases lay in between.

J is TRBJ2-1 and V is TRBV6-4; D unclear. Germline V gene sequence: CDR1 MRHNA, CDR2 SNTAGT. The CDR3 is 15 residues long. The V end lost 2 bases, the J end lost 0 bases, and 8 bases lay between the germline ends. As DNA, the CDR3 is TGTGCCAGCAGTGACGGAGCCGGCTCCTACAATGAGCAGTTCTTC. This codes for CASSDGAGSYNEQFF.

The rearrangement joins TRBV5-1 to TRBJ1-2; 7 bases are shared with TRBD1. The CDR3 has 17 residues. The germline gives CDR1 SGHRS, CDR2 YFSETQ. Germline trimming cut 0 bases from V and 4 bases from J; bases unmatched to any gene: 12. Written as DNA, the CDR3 is TGCGCCAGCAGCTTGGGAGGGGGCGGCATCTCCGCCTATGGCTACACCTTC. Translating it yields CASSLGGGGISAYGYTF.

The chain links TRBV21-1 to TRBJ2-7; TRBD1, the table's D call, was not compared with the DNA. TRBV21-1 corresponds to a pseudogene. The CDR3 extends over 17 amino acids. CDR3 in amino acids: CASSHSPDRASSYEQYF. CDR3 DNA: TGTGCCAGCAGCCATAGCCCGGACAGGGCTAGCTCCTACGAGCAGTACTTC.

The CDR3 protein is CASSLWGNSYEQYF. The CDR3 nucleotides read TGTGCCAGCAGCTTGTGGGGGAACTCCTACGAGCAGTACTTC. The gene calls are TRBV5-4 and TRBJ2-7, with D perhaps assigned TRBD1 or TRBD2 (5 bases each). Between the trimmed V and J ends, which lost 1 base and 0 bases, there was a span of 8 bases. Germline V lookup: CDR1 SGHNT, CDR2 YYREEE (reference sequence). CDR3 length equals 14 residues. The whole variable domain, filled in from reference TRBV5-4 and TRBJ2-7, reads ETGVTQSPTHLIKTRGQQVTLRCSSQSGHNTVSWYQQALGQGPQFIFQYYREEENGRGNFPPRFSGLQFPNYSSELNVNALELDDSALYLCASSLWGNSYEQYFGPGTRLTVT.

The CDR3 DNA follows: TGTGCCAGCAGCCTAACACGCGGGAGCTTCTACGAGCAGTACTTC. Protein: CASSLTRGSFYEQYF. The chain joins TRBV14 to TRBJ2-7; 7 bases are a match to TRBD2. Trimming at V came to 4 bases and at J to 3 bases, leaving 9 bases not matched to a gene. This CDR3 has 15 amino acids. CDR1 is SGHDN, CDR2 FVKESK, per germline.

The rearrangement uses TRBV5-4 and TRBJ2-1; TRBD2 matches 8 bases. With 3 bases clipped from V and 9 bases from J, the junction kept 8 bases outside the gene matches. Per germline, CDR1 SGHNT and CDR2 YYREEE (reference sequence). The CDR3 loop spans 14 amino acids. The CDR3 DNA sequence: TGTGCCAGCAGCTCGGGGGGGCGTCTGATTGAGCAGTTCTTC. Its translation is CASSSGGRLIEQFF.

This clone was seen a single time. The V gene is TRBV4-1, the J gene TRBJ1-3; no definite D call. The germline V and J ends were trimmed by 1 base and 0 bases, with 16 bases remaining between them. Looked up from germline, CDR1 is MGHRA and CDR2 is YSYEKL. This CDR3 comprises 18 residues. CDR3 residues: CASSQGQARDRSGNTIYF. CDR3 bases: TGCGCCAGCAGCCAAGGCCAGGCCCGGGATCGCTCTGGAAACACCATATATTTT.

This clone was counted many times. The chain employs TRBV10-3 and TRBJ1-2; no reliable D call. Between the trimmed V and J ends, which lost 0 bases and 7 bases, there was a span of 12 bases. CDR1 and CDR2 (germline): ENHRY, SYGVKD. This CDR3 is built from 14 residues. This CDR3 is CAISESVPTGGYTF. The CDR3 bases are TGTGCCATCAGTGAGTCAGTCCCAACGGGTGGCTACACCTTC.

This clone was seen only a few times. The chain combines TRBV5-1 with TRBJ1-1, with a weak D call TRBD1 (6 bases). With 1 base removed from V and 6 bases from J, the gap between germline ends came to 13 bases. From germline, CDR1 is SGHRS and CDR2 YFSETQ. The CDR3 totals 14 residues. CDR3 sequence (DNA): TGCGCCAGCAGCTTGCTTTCAGGGGCCGCTGAAGCTTTCTTT. Residues: CASSLLSGAAEAFF.

The V and J genes are TRBV7-2 and TRBJ2-7; 13 nucleotides match TRBD2. The CDR3 covers 15 residues. Trimming cost V 5 bases and J 3 bases; bases outside gene matches: 4. Germline CDR1 and CDR2: SGHTA and FQGNSA. Here the CDR3 reads CASSGRTSGSYEQYF. CDR3 sequence (DNA): TGTGCCAGCAGCGGCAGGACTAGCGGGAGCTACGAGCAGTACTTC.

This chain connects TRBV4-2 to TRBJ2-1; TRBD2 aligns across 7 bases. J was trimmed by 2 bases and V by 4 bases; bases with no gene match: 11. CDR3 length: 17 amino acids. Germline assignment: CDR1 LGHNA and CDR2 YNFKEQ. The CDR3 spells CASSLGEAGRTYNEQFF. The CDR3 nucleotides read TGTGCCAGCAGCCTGGGGGAAGCGGGGAGAACCTACAATGAGCAGTTCTTC.

The CDR3 reads CASSPRTGANVLTF. The CDR3 DNA follows: TGTGCCAGCAGCCCCCGGACTGGGGCCAACGTCCTGACTTTC. The V call is TRBV11-2, the J call TRBJ2-6; D unclear. CDR3 length: 14 amino acids. V lost 5 bases, J lost 2 bases, and 7 bases lay in between. CDR1 is SGHAT, CDR2 FQNNGV, per germline. The complete variable domain, with remaining parts taken from reference TRBV11-2 and TRBJ2-6, reads EAGVAQSPRYKIIEKRQSVAFWCNPISGHATLYWYQQILGQGPKLLIQFQNNGVVDDSQLPKDRFSAERLKGVDSTLKIQPAKLEDSAVYLCASSPRTGANVLTFGAGSRLTVL.

The V and J genes are TRBV6-4 and TRBJ1-1; D is unresolved. Trimming removed 0 bases from V and 8 bases from J, with 13 bases in between. Germline CDR1 is MRHNA and CDR2 is SNTAGT. CDR3 length: 14 amino acids. The CDR3 DNA reads as TGTGCCAGCAGTGACTCGCACAACCGAGGGGAAGCTTTCTTT. Translating gives CASSDSHNRGEAFF.

DNA of the CDR3: TGTGCCAGCAGGGCGGACCTGGGGCGTGAAGCTTTCTTT. Translation gives CASRADLGREAFF. This chain uses TRBV6-5 with TRBJ1-1, with D possibly being TRBD1 (5 bases). The CDR3 spans 13 residues. V was cut by 6 bases and J by 7 bases, with 15 bases left in between. Germline V CDR1 and CDR2: MNHEY, SVGAGI.

The chain carries TRBV2 and TRBJ1-2, with 7 bases lining up with TRBD1. Germline CDR1 reads SNHLY; CDR2 reads FYNNEI. V dropped 6 bases and J dropped 4; count of bases not matched to a gene: 5. The CDR3 is 13 amino acids. The CDR3 loop reads CASRRQGTYGYTF. CDR3 nucleotide sequence: TGTGCCAGCAGACGACAGGGAACCTATGGCTACACCTTC. The whole variable domain, remainder taken from reference TRBV2 and TRBJ1-2, is EPEVTQTPSHQVTQMGQEVILRCVPISNHLYFYWYRQILGQKVEFLVSFYNNEISEKSEIFDDQFSVERPDGSNFTLKIRSTKLEDSAMYFCASRRQGTYGYTFGSGTRLTVV.

The CDR3 DNA reads as TGTGCCAGACAGCGGTCAGACTTTCCTGGGGCCAACGTCCTGACTTTC. As protein: CARQRSDFPGANVLTF. This chain joins TRBV2 and TRBJ2-6, with D maybe TRBD2 (5 bases). In germline, CDR1 is SNHLY, CDR2 FYNNEI. The CDR3 totals 16 residues. V was shortened by 9 bases and J by 2 bases, with 17 bases between the two germline ends.

The gene calls are TRBV27 and TRBJ2-7; unclear D gene. The CDR3 contains 14 residues. The V and J ends lost 4 bases and 3 bases respectively, with 13 bases between them. Germline lookup yields CDR1 MNHEY and CDR2 SMNVEV (reference sequence). The CDR3 here is CASSSADSFYEQYF. The CDR3 nucleotides are TGTGCCAGCAGTTCGGCAGACTCTTTCTACGAGCAGTACTTC.

This chain links TRBV19 with TRBJ2-1, with TRBD1 identical over 10 bases. This CDR3 comprises 14 residues. The V gene's germline CDR1 is LNHDA and CDR2 SQIVND (reference sequence). V lost 3 bases to trimming and J lost 7 bases; unmatched junction nucleotides: 3. CDR3 loop: CASSIGTGVNEQFF. The DNA for the CDR3 is TGTGCCAGTAGTATCGGGACAGGGGTGAATGAGCAGTTCTTC.

V usage is TRBV4-1 and J usage is TRBJ1-4, with D unclear. The germline V and J ends were trimmed by 6 bases and 3 bases, with 8 bases remaining between them. The CDR3 consists of 13 residues. Germline V CDR1 and CDR2: MGHRA, YSYEKL. CDR3 protein: CASSQRPNEKLFF. Written as DNA, the CDR3 is TGCGCCAGCAGTCAGAGACCTAATGAAAAACTGTTTTTT.

This chain joins TRBV20-1 and TRBJ2-1, with 7 bases identical to TRBD1. Germline V CDR1 and CDR2: DFQATT, SNEGSKA (reference sequence). The CDR3 sequence is 11 residues long. V dropped 6 bases and J dropped 15; count of bases not matched to a gene: 11. CDR3 loop: CSAPMGQRGFF. CDR3 coding DNA: TGCAGTGCGCCCATGGGACAGCGAGGGTTCTTC.

The CDR3, as DNA: TGTGCCAGCAGCTTTCCGGATTCACCCCTCCACTTT. Its translation: CASSFPDSPLHF. This chain joins TRBV7-9 and TRBJ1-6; D remains ambiguous. V was trimmed by 3 bases and J by 8 bases, leaving 5 bases between them. Germline V gene data show CDR1 as SEHNR and CDR2 as FQNEAQ (reference sequence). This CDR3 region has 12 residues.